The TCR beta chain described here comes from a study of blood T cell repertoires in COVID-19. The V gene's germline CDR1 is LGHNT and CDR2 FRNRAP. CDR3 length equals 16 residues. With V trimmed by 2 bases and J by 4 bases, 6 bases remained unmatched. Method: immunoSEQ multiplex PCR; TCRdb's copy keeps in-frame clones and lacks some. The data show about 120,000 clones, around three quarters seen once. The sample comprised peripheral blood. This clonotype was obtained from a man between 35 and 55 years old with active or convalescent COVID-19. The rearrangement uses TRBV12-5 and TRBJ2-7; 12 bases fit TRBD2. CDR3 amino acids: CASGLPLAGGGYEQYF. In DNA, the CDR3 is TGTGCTAGTGGTTTGCCGCTAGCGGGAGGGGGTTACGAGCAGTACTTC.